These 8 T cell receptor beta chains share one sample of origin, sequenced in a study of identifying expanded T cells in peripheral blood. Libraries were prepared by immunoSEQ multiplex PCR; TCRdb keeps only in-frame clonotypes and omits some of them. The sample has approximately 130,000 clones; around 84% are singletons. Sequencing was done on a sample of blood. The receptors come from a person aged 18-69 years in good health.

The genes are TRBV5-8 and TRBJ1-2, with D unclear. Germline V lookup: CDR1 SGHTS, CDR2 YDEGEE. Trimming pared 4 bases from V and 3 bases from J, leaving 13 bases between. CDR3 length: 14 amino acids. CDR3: CASSERVYHYGYTF. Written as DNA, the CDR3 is TGTGCCAGCAGCGAACGGGTTTACCACTATGGCTACACCTTC.

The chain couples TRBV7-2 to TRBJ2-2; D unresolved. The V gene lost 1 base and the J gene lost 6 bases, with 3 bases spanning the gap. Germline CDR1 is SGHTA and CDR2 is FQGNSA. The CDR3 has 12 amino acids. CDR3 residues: CASSLVPGELFF. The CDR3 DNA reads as TGTGCCAGCAGCTTAGTCCCCGGGGAGCTGTTTTTT.

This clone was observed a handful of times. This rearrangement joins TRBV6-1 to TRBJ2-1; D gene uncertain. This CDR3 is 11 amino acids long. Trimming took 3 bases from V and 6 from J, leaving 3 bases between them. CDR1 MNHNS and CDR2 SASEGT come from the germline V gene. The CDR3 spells CASSDFNEQFF. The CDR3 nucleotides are TGTGCCAGCAGTGATTTCAATGAGCAGTTCTTC.

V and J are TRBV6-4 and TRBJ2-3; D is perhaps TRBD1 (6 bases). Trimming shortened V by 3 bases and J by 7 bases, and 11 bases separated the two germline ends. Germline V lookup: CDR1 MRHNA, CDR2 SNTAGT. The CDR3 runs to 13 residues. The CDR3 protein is CASSEGGHHTQYF. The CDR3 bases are TGTGCCAGCAGTGAAGGGGGACACCATACGCAGTATTTT.

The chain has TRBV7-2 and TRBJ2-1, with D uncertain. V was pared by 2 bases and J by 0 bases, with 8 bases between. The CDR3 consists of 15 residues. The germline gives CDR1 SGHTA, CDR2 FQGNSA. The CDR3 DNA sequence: TGTGCCAGCAGCTTATCCGTCAGCTCCTACAATGAGCAGTTCTTC. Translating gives CASSLSVSSYNEQFF. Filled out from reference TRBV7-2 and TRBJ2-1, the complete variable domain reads GAGVSQSPSNKVTEKGKDVELRCDPISGHTALYWYRQSLGQGLEFLIYFQGNSAPDKSGLPSDRFSAERTGGSVSTLTIQRTQQEDSAVYLCASSLSVSSYNEQFFGPGTRLTVL.

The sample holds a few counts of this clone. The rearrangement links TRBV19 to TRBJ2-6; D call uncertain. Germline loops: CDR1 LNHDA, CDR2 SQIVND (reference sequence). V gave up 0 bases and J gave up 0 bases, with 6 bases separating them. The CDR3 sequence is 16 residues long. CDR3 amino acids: CASSIDYGSGANVLTF. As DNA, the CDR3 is TGTGCCAGTAGTATAGATTACGGCTCTGGGGCCAACGTCCTGACTTTC.

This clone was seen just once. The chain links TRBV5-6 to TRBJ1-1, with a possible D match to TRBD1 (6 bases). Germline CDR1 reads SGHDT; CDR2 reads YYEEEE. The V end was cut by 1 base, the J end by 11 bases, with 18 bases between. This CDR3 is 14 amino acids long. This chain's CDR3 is CASSLWGQASGAFF. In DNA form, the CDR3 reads TGTGCCAGCAGCTTGTGGGGGCAGGCAAGCGGGGCTTTCTTT.

CDR3 loop: CASNSQGLANEKLFF. The CDR3 nucleotides read TGTGCCAGCAACTCGCAGGGACTCGCTAATGAAAAACTGTTTTTT. The V and J genes are TRBV27 and TRBJ1-4; D is possibly TRBD1 (5 bases). CDR1 is MNHEY, CDR2 SMNVEV, per germline (reference sequence). The CDR3 is 15 amino acids. The V end was cut by 7 bases, the J end by 3 bases, with 15 bases between.